This T cell receptor (beta chain) was profiled in a study of regulatory T cells in long-lasting Graves disease. General study findings and limits: Persistent Graves' cases showed lower TCR diversity than newly diagnosed cases. Preferential use of TRBV28, TRBJ1-2 and TRBJ2-5 was seen in persistent disease.

This clonotype was seen ten or more times. Its antigen is as yet unknown. This CDR3 has 16 amino acids. The germline gives CDR1 SGHVS, CDR2 FQNEAQ. V lost 5 bases to trimming and J lost 0 bases, with 13 bases between them. Time point in this sample: newly diagnosed GD, antithyroid drugs for less than 3 months. RNA from PBMCs was the source of the TCR library. The patients were drawn from one endocrinology department in Xi'an, China. Sequencing libraries for TCR beta were prepared with iRepertoire HTBI primers and Arm-PCR of CDR3 regions. MiXCR, applied by TCRdb to the multiplex PCR reads, yields one record per CDR3 protein. Of 580,000 or so distinct CDR3 sequences in the sample, about 15% were seen once. The sample was also linked to a second study, of T cells in Graves' hyperthyroidism and ophthalmopathy. This second study notes: The HTBI primer set was used in a first-round RT-PCR of the TCR CDR3.

This specimen consisted of peripheral blood mononuclear cells (PBMCs), obtained at new diagnosis, from a patient treated with antithyroid drugs. This chain connects TRBV7-8 to TRBJ2-2; no definite D call. The TCR comes from a man younger than 35 with Graves disease. The CDR3 DNA reads as TGTGCCAGCAGCGGACGACGACACCCGAACACCGGGGAGCTGTTTTTT. It translates to CASSGRRHPNTGELFF.